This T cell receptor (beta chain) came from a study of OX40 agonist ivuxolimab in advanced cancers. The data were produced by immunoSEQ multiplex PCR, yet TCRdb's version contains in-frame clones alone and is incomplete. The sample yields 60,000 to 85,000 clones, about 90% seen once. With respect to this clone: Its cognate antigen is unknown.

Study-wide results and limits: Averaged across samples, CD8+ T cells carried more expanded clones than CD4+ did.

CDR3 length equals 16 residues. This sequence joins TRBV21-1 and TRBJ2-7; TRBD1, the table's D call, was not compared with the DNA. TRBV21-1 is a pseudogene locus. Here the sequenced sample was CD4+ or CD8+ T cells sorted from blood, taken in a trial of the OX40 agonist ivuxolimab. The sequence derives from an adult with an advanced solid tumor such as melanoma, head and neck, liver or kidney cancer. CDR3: CASTPGGDRGSYEQYF. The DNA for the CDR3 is TGTGCCAGCACCCCCGGAGGGGACAGGGGCTCCTACGAGCAGTACTTC.